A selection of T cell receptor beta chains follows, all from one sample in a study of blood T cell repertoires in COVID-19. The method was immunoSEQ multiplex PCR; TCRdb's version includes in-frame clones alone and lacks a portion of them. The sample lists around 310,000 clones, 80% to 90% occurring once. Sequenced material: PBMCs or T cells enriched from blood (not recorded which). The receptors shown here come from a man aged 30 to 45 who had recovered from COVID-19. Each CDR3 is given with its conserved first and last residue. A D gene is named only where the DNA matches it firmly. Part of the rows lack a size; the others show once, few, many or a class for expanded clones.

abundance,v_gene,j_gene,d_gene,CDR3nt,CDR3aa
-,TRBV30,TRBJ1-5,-,TGTGCCTGGAGTGTACCGACGGAGTGGCAGCCCCAGCATTTT,CAWSVPTEWQPQHF
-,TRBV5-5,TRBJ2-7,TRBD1,TGTGCCAGCAGCCTAGGGACAGGCTACGAGCAGTACTTC,CASSLGTGYEQYF
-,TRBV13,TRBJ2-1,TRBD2,TGTGCCAGCAGCTCGGGACTAGCGGGGGATGAGCAGTTCTTC,CASSSGLAGDEQFF
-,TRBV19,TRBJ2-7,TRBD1,TGTGCCAGTAGTAGGGAGATACAGGGGTCCTACGAGCAGTACTTC,CASSREIQGSYEQYF
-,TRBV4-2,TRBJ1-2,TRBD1,TGTGCCAGCAGCCAAGTTCGCGGACAGGGGCCTTTTACCTTC,CASSQVRGQGPFTF
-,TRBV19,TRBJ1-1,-,TGTGCCAGTAGTAGTTTAGTGAACACTGAAGCTTTCTTT,CASSSLVNTEAFF
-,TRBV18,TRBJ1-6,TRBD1,TGTGCCAGCTCACTGGTCGGACAGGGGGCTTCCTATAATTCACCCCTCCACTTT,CASSLVGQGASYNSPLHF
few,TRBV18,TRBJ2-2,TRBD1,TGTGCCAGCTCACCATTTCGGACAGGGCGTGACACCGGGGAGCTGTTTTTT,CASSPFRTGRDTGELFF
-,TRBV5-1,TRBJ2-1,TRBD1,TGCGCCAGCAGCTTGGGGACAGGGGGCCCTCAGGAGCAGTTCTTC,CASSLGTGGPQEQFF
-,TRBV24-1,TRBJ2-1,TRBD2,TGTGCCACCAGTGATCCAGCGGGGGCCGGATATGAGCAGTTCTTC,CATSDPAGAGYEQFF
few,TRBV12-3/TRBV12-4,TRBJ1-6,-,TGTGCCAGCAGTTTGGGCCAGAATTCACCCCTCCACTTT,CASSLGQNSPLHF
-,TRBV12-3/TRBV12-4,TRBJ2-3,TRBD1,TGTGCCAGCACAGGGGGATTCACAGATACGCAGTATTTT,CASTGGFTDTQYF
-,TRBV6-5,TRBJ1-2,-,TGTGCCAGCAGTTACGCACAGTCACCTTCCTATGGCTACACCTTC,CASSYAQSPSYGYTF
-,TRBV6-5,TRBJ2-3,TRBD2,TGTGCCAGCAGCCCCTTCGGGGACTACACAGATACGCAGTATTTT,CASSPFGDYTDTQYF
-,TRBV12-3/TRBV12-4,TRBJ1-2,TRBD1,TGTGCCACGACAGGGGGCTCTAACTATGGCTACACCTTC,CATTGGSNYGYTF
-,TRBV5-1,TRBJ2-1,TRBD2,TGCGCCAGCAGTCAAACTAGCGGGGGACTCAATGAGCAGTTCTTC,CASSQTSGGLNEQFF
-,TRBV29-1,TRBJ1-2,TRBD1,TGCAGCGTTGGGGGACAGAACTATGGCTACACCTTC,CSVGGQNYGYTF
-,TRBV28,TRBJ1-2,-,TGTGCCAGCAGTCCTGGAGTCTCGGGGTCCTATGGCTACACCTTC,CASSPGVSGSYGYTF
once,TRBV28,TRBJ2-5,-,TGTGCCAGCCTAGCTTGGAGGGACTCCCAAGAGACCCAGTACTTC,CASLAWRDSQETQYF
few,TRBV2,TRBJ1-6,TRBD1,TGTGCCAGCAGTGATCAGGGGGCTTATTCACCCCTCCACTTT,CASSDQGAYSPLHF